The rows below give T cell receptor beta chains drawn from one sample of a study of blood T cell repertoires in COVID-19. Method: immunoSEQ multiplex PCR; TCRdb's copy keeps in-frame clones and lacks some. The table lists 200,000 to 300,000 clones, 75% to 90% of them singletons, with roughly 2% in the top ten. The sequenced sample consisted of peripheral blood. The source is a man aged 25 to 45 with active or convalescent COVID-19. The CDR3 runs from the conserved cysteine through the conserved F or W. The D gene is left open where the match is weak. Clone size is given for some rows only: seen once, a few or many times, or a class if the clone is expanded.

TRBV18	.	TRBJ2-3	.	TGTGCCAGCTCAGGATCATACAGGGAAGTGAAGGACACGCAGTATTTT	CASSGSYREVKDTQYF
TRBV5-1	TRBD1	TRBJ2-7	.	TGCGCCAGCAGCTTGGGCGAGGGAGAGGGGGCCTCCTACGAGCAGTACTTC	CASSLGEGEGASYEQYF
TRBV30	.	TRBJ1-2	.	TGTGCCTGGAGTTCCCGCGCTGGTGGCTACACCTTC	CAWSSRAGGYTF
TRBV7-3	.	TRBJ2-5	once	TGTGCCAGCAGCTTATGTTTCCAACAGGGAGAGGTAGAGACCCAGTACTTC	CASSLCFQQGEVETQYF
TRBV2	TRBD2	TRBJ2-5	.	TGTGCCAGCAGTGCGGGGCTAGCGGGGGAGACCCAGTACTTC	CASSAGLAGETQYF
TRBV11-1	TRBD1	TRBJ2-2	.	TGTGCCATCCCGGACAGGGGGCGACCCACCGGGGAGCTGTTTTTT	CAIPDRGRPTGELFF
TRBV19	.	TRBJ1-5	.	TGTGCCAGTAGTCCGGGGGGCGGACCTAATCAGCCCCAGCATTTT	CASSPGGGPNQPQHF
TRBV29-1	.	TRBJ1-3	once	TGCAGCGTTGGAACAGCCTCTGGAAACACCATATATTTT	CSVGTASGNTIYF
TRBV7-9	.	TRBJ2-1	.	TGTGCCAGCAGCTTAGGAGCGAACAATGAGCAGTTCTTC	CASSLGANNEQFF
TRBV27	TRBD2	TRBJ2-5	.	TGTGCCAGCAGCGGGACTAGCCGAGAGACCCAGTACTTC	CASSGTSRETQYF
TRBV5-1	TRBD2	TRBJ2-7	.	TGCGCCAGCAGACTAGCGGGGGGGTTCGAGCAGTACTTC	CASRLAGGFEQYF
TRBV6-6	.	TRBJ2-7	few	TGTGCCAGCAGCCCCTCCGGGGGTAGCTCCTACGAGCAGTACTTC	CASSPSGGSSYEQYF
TRBV2	.	TRBJ1-1	.	TGTGCCAGCAAGGACAGGAACACTGAAGCTTTCTTT	CASKDRNTEAFF
TRBV5-4	.	TRBJ1-3	.	TGTGCCAGCAGCTTTGGAGGATATGTCGTCGGAAACACCATATATTTT	CASSFGGYVVGNTIYF
TRBV3-1/TRBV3-2	.	TRBJ2-7	.	TGTGCCAGCAGCCAAGATCATTTGATGCGCGAGCAGTACTTC	CASSQDHLMREQYF
TRBV7-2	.	TRBJ2-7	once	TGTGCCAGCAGCTGGGGGCTTACCTACGAGCAGTACTTC	CASSWGLTYEQYF
TRBV5-4	.	TRBJ2-7	.	TGTGCCAGCAGCCAAGGGGCCCAAAGCTCCTACGAGCAGTACTTC	CASSQGAQSSYEQYF
TRBV12-3/TRBV12-4	.	TRBJ2-2	.	TGTGCCAGCAGCAAGGACAGCCCCGGGGAGCTGTTTTTT	CASSKDSPGELFF
TRBV2	.	TRBJ2-7	.	TGTGCCAGCAGTGAAGGGACAGCCTCCTACGAGCAGTACTTC	CASSEGTASYEQYF
TRBV4-2	TRBD1	TRBJ1-3	.	TGTGCCAGCAGCCAAGGGGACAGTTTTGGAAACACCATATATTTT	CASSQGDSFGNTIYF
TRBV11-3	.	TRBJ2-1	.	TGTGCCAGCAGCAAAGGTTACAGCTCCTACAATGAGCAGTTCTTC	CASSKGYSSYNEQFF
TRBV27	TRBD2	TRBJ2-1	.	TGTGCCAGCACCAAGTCAGCGGGGGCAGACAATGAGCAGTTCTTC	CASTKSAGADNEQFF
TRBV12-3/TRBV12-4	.	TRBJ1-1	.	TGTGCCAGCAGTTTTAACATGAACACTGAAGCTTTCTTT	CASSFNMNTEAFF
TRBV5-1	TRBD1	TRBJ2-7	.	TGCGCCAGCAGCTCATCGGGACAGGGCTACGAGCAGTACTTC	CASSSSGQGYEQYF
TRBV5-1	TRBD1	TRBJ1-6	.	TGCGCCAGCAGCTTGGGGGACAGGGGGTCCTATAATTCACCCCTCCACTTT	CASSLGDRGSYNSPLHF
TRBV6-2/TRBV6-3	.	TRBJ2-1	.	TGTGCCAGCAGACCTCAACTAATCTCCTACAATGAGCAGTTCTTC	CASRPQLISYNEQFF
TRBV6-5	TRBD1	TRBJ1-1	.	TGTGCCAGCAGTTACAGACAGGGACTGAACACTGAAGCTTTCTTT	CASSYRQGLNTEAFF
TRBV7-2	.	TRBJ1-1	.	TGTGCCAGCAGCTTAACCTCAGGTAACACTGAAGCTTTCTTT	CASSLTSGNTEAFF
TRBV18	.	TRBJ1-1	.	TGTGCCAGCTCACCAGGGGGGTTAGGATCTGAAGCTTTCTTT	CASSPGGLGSEAFF
TRBV14	.	TRBJ1-2	.	TGTGCCAGCAGCCAATTCGGTCGGCAGGGTGACTATGGCTACACCTTC	CASSQFGRQGDYGYTF
TRBV18	.	TRBJ1-2	.	TGTGCCAGCTCACCAACACAGAGCTATGGCTACACCTTC	CASSPTQSYGYTF
TRBV23-1	TRBD1	TRBJ1-3	.	TGCGCCAGCAGTCAACAACTGGACAGGTCGCCACCGGATTACTCGGGGTCTGGAAACACCATATATTTT	CASSQQLDRSPPDYSGSGNTIYF
TRBV19	.	TRBJ1-4	few	TGTGCCAGTACCTGGACGGGGGAGCACGAAAAACTGTTTTTT	CASTWTGEHEKLFF
TRBV3-1/TRBV3-2	.	TRBJ1-3	.	TGTGCCAGCAGCCCACCCCCAGGGGCCGTTACGAGCTCTGGAAACACCATATATTTT	CASSPPPGAVTSSGNTIYF
TRBV9	.	TRBJ1-1	.	TGTGCCAGCAGCGTACAGGGGAACACTGAAGCTTTCTTT	CASSVQGNTEAFF
TRBV9	TRBD2	TRBJ2-2	.	TGTGCCAGCAGCGTAGGCGGGGGGGCCCCCGGGGAGCTGTTTTTT	CASSVGGGAPGELFF
TRBV15	.	TRBJ1-6	.	TGTGCCACCAGCAGAGAGTCCAGGGGCGATTCACCCCTCCACTTT	CATSRESRGDSPLHF
TRBV6-6	.	TRBJ1-4	once	TGTGCCAGCAACACGGGAAATGAAAAACTGTTTTTT	CASNTGNEKLFF
TRBV19	.	TRBJ1-5	.	TGTGCCAGTGAGAAAGGCCAGACTAATCAGCCCCAGCATTTT	CASEKGQTNQPQHF
TRBV6-5	.	TRBJ2-3	.	TGTGCCAGCAGACGGTATAGCACAGATACGCAGTATTTT	CASRRYSTDTQYF
TRBV5-6	TRBD2	TRBJ2-7	once	TGTGCCAGCAGCACGGGACTAGCGGGGGTTAACGAGCAGTACTTC	CASSTGLAGVNEQYF
TRBV11-2	TRBD1	TRBJ1-5	.	TGTGCCAGCAGCTTACTAGGACAGGGGTCGGTAGGCAATCAGCCCCAGCATTTT	CASSLLGQGSVGNQPQHF
TRBV24-1	.	TRBJ1-5	.	TGTGCCACCAGTGAAGGAGGTGGTCAGCCCCAGCATTTT	CATSEGGGQPQHF
TRBV11-1	TRBD2	TRBJ2-5	many	TGTGCCAGCAGCCCGGGGGGGCAAGAGACCCAGTACTTC	CASSPGGQETQYF
TRBV6-1	.	TRBJ1-1	.	TGTGCCAGCAGTGAATCGGTGAACACTGAAGCTTTCTTT	CASSESVNTEAFF